This entry features one T cell receptor (beta chain) sequence. Antigen specificity is unknown. The source of the sample is a study of cytomegalovirus exposure and HLA in healthy donors. Study-wide background: Some 85 million unique TCRs from HLA-typed donors were held in an early data release.

CDR3 length equals 14 residues. The V end lost 9 bases, the J end lost 0 bases, and 12 bases lay between the germline ends. Germline V gives CDR1 SGHNT, CDR2 YYREEE (reference sequence). Study results and limitations: The likely origin of a cluster of highly shared sequence variants was a sequencing artifact. The authors later linked a missense DCLRE1C variant to TCR beta V- and J-gene trimming. A list of roughly 160 TCR beta chains associated with cytomegalovirus was given.

13 Jbeta primers and 60 Vbeta primers were used for the PCR. Clones were sequenced by immunoSEQ multiplex PCR, and TCRdb holds only the in-frame ones, with some missing. The table records fewer than 250,000 clones, around nine tenths of them present only once. The origin of this receptor is a woman aged 18-29 years in good health and CMV-seronegative. Sample: PBMCs. V gene TRBV5-4 combines with J gene TRBJ1-4; D gene unclear. Here the CDR3 reads CATGSAATNEKLFF. The DNA of the CDR3 is TGTGCCACCGGAAGCGCAGCAACTAATGAAAAACTGTTTTTT.